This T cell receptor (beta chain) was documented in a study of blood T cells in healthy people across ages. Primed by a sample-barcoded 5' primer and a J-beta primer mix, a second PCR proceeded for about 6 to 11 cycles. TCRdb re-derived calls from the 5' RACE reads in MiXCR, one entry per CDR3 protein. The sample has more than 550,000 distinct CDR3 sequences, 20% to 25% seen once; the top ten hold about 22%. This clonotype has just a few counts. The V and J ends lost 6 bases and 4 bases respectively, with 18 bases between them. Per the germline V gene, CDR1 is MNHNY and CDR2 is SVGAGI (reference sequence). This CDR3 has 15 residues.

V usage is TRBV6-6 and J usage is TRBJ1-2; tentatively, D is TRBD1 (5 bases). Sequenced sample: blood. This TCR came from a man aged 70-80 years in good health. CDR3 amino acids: CASRTLGRTVYGYTF. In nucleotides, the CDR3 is TGTGCCAGCAGGACCCTGGGACGGACTGTCTATGGCTACACCTTC.